This T cell receptor beta chain appears in the sequencing data of a study of cytomegalovirus exposure and HLA in healthy donors. V was clipped by 3 bases and J by 0 bases, with 20 bases between them. This CDR3 is built from 18 residues. CDR1 MDHEN and CDR2 SYDVKM come from the germline V gene. General study results and limits: According to the study, about 180 TCR beta chains were cytomegalovirus-associated.

PCR primers comprised 60 Vbeta and 13 Jbeta primers. The data were produced by immunoSEQ multiplex PCR, yet TCRdb's version contains in-frame clones alone and is incomplete. The table has about 260,000 clones, more than 55% seen once; the top ten hold over 2%. There were likely unrecorded immune exposures, though donors were nominally healthy when sampled. Concerning this clone: Antigen specificity is unknown.

This TCR derives from a female donor in good health and CMV-seronegative. V is TRBV28 and J is TRBJ1-1, with TRBD1 as a possible D gene (6 bases). Sequenced input: PBMCs. CDR3 nucleotide sequence: TGTGCCAGCAGTTTTTGGAGATACAGGGAACGTATGAACACTGAAGCTTTCTTT. Translation gives CASSFWRYRERMNTEAFF.